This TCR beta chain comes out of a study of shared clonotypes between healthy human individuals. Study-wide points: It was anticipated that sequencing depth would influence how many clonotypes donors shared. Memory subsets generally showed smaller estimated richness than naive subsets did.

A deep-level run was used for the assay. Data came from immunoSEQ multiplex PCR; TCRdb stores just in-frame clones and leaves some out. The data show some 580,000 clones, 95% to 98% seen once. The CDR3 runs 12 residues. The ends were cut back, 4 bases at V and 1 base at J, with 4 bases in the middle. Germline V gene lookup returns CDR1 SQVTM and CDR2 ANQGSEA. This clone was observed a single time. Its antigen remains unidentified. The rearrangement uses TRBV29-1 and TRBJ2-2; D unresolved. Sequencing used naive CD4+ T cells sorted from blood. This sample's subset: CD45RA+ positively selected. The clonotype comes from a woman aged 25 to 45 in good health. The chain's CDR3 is CSVGWNTGELFF. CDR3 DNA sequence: TGCAGCGTTGGCTGGAACACCGGGGAGCTGTTTTTT.